This TCR beta chain was captured in a study of cytomegalovirus exposure and HLA in healthy donors (TCRdb year 2017). Regarding the study in general: According to an earlier analysis of around 600 of the donors, about 179 million T cells yielded approximately 120 million unique TCR beta sequences and approximately 300 Gb of sequence data. In a later analysis, previously published TCR beta repertoires from roughly 710 donors were re-analyzed and high-resolution HLA genotyping was added so that TCR occurrence patterns could be studied. The study aimed to test whether signatures of past pathogen exposure could be identified by cataloging public T cell receptors. The T cell repertoires of 700 or so subjects were profiled by immunosequencing and related to cytomegalovirus serostatus. HLA typing included class I and class II loci at four-digit resolution. Donor age, sex, ethnicity and CMV serostatus were compiled together with the repertoire data. In addition to the first cohort of around 670 subjects, a separate validation cohort of 120 different subjects was used. The number of typed donors differed by locus: 629-630 for A, B, C, DRB1 and DQB1; some 500 for DQA1; over 600 for DPA1; and about 450 for DPB1. Among the approximately 400 genotyped donors, around 81% belonged to the genetic ancestry cluster associated with self-reported Caucasian donors. An earlier analysis of nearly 600 of the donors applied high-throughput TCR beta sequencing to assess whether each TCR beta V gene segment acted as functional or pseudogenic. Because of strong linkage in the cohort, four to six DR-DQ haplotypes were treated as single units for association and clustering. Rather than drawing on any new phenotypic data, the later analysis identified candidate immune exposures from TCR beta sequences and the way those sequences occurred across donors. To predict cytomegalovirus infection status, the study combined high-throughput TCR immunosequencing, statistical association of individual TCRs with disease status, and machine learning. A later genetic analysis used genome-wide SNP genotypes for about three fifths of the 666 donors, treating that subset as a discovery cohort. Roughly 300 gigabases of sequencing data and approximately 92 million unique TCR sequences made up an early release that covered 500 to 650 HLA-typed donors. Across some 400 genotyped donors of the cohort, an average of roughly 250,000 unique TCR beta nucleotide sequences per donor were sequenced, and 15% to 20% of those sequences were non-productive. All discovery cohort repertoires had been generated on a single sequencing platform.

This clone showed up just a few times. The specificity of this receptor is unknown. Per-base qualities were not stored, and no clone one base away is much larger. The paper as a whole reports these results and caveats: This cohort had only TCR beta chains sequenced, and the lack of alpha or paired-chain data limited which features could be detected. In a later analysis, the rate of TCR association differed among HLA loci, with DRB1 alleles having the most associated TCRs and HLA-C alleles having the fewest. In both the original and validation cohorts, the classifier was reported to diagnose cytomegalovirus status with high specificity and sensitivity. The only immune exposure information available for the cohort was CMV serostatus. A further reported finding was that TCR beta sequences accurately predicted the HLA-A and HLA-B alleles for most subjects in the first cohort. A cluster of highly shared sequence variants was judged likely to represent a technical artifact of the sequencing pipeline. Because HLA typing was unavailable for some donors at each locus, only the typed subset was used in association tests. In an earlier analysis of several hundred of the donors, most TCR beta V segments were observed in productive rearrangements about 90% or about 30% of the time, broadly matching IMGT annotations. According to a later analysis, parvovirus B19, influenza, CMV and Epstein-Barr virus appeared linked to several top co-occurrence clusters. In the study, 150 to 200 TCR beta chains were listed as associated with cytomegalovirus. While some public TCRs were present in many individuals, most TCR sequences turned up only very rarely across donors. V-gene and J-gene trimming of TCR beta chains was associated with a missense DCLRE1C variant in a later genetic analysis, and the association was replicated in an independent cohort. In vitro tests confirmed that a few of the cytomegalovirus-associated TCR beta chains recognize cytomegalovirus antigens. Correlated functional status among segregating V segments might be attributable to linkage disequilibrium, but an unknown experimental factor could not be ruled out. A later analysis found that most CMV-associated TCR beta chains appeared HLA-restricted, with HLA associations seemingly driven largely by CMV exposure. When HLA alleles, especially DR and DQ, strongly co-occurred, attributing TCR associations to individual alleles was difficult. A later analysis found that HLA-associated TCR beta chains were more clonally expanded and had lower generation probabilities than equally common non-associated chains. A later analysis associated about 17,000 TCR beta sequences with specific HLA alleles at a false discovery rate of 0.05. According to the authors, the approach could potentially be generalized to other disease states and immunological phenotypes. A later genetic analysis reported fewer N-insertions in productive TCRs among donors in an Asian-associated ancestry cluster than the roughly 700-donor mean. Some IMGT-functional V segments, including TRBV6-2 and TRBV6-3, could not be distinguished by the 87-base-pair reads and were therefore excluded. The earlier analysis of about 600 of the donors excluded some 15 rarely observed V segments, including chromosome 9 orphons, because counts were too low. Sequencing depth was assumed to be roughly uniform across donors in the presence/absence analyses, though that assumption may not hold.

In total, approximately 690 healthy bone marrow donors made up the cohort. At the time of sampling, every cohort member was nominally healthy, though immune exposures that went unrecorded were likely present. The donor tested CMV seronegative and was one of the 352 seronegative cohort members. A peripheral blood sample was provided by each donor, and peripheral blood mononuclear cells were used for TCR beta sequencing. The Qiagen DNeasy Blood Extraction Kit was used to extract genomic DNA from the blood cell samples. Trimming costs V 0 bases and J 5 bases, and their ends lie 15 bases apart. The CDR3 measures 15 amino acids from cysteine to phenylalanine. The kept DNA is CDR3 alone, 45 bases in frame from the first base. Based on the germline V gene, the CDR1 and CDR2 sequences are SGHRS and YFSETQ. The library relied on the immunoSEQ multiplex PCR assay. For the multiplex PCR, a mixture combining 60 forward primers for TCR Vbeta segments and 13 reverse primers for TCR Jbeta segments was used. The CDR3 region of rearranged TCR beta genes was amplified from genomic DNA by a multiplex PCR assay. The amplified TCR beta libraries were sequenced on the Illumina HiSeq System as 87-base-pair reads. Concerning the study's data processing: Across the roughly 640 repertoires, a later analysis counted 80 million or so unique TCR beta chains, 8.5 million to 12 million of which were shared by at least two donors. A nearest-neighbor algorithm error-corrected the raw reads and collapsed the reads into unique sequences, merging closely related sequences to remove PCR and sequencing errors. Alignment of CDR3 sequences to IMGT reference sequences was used to assign V, D and J gene segments. For a sequence to be retained, a match of at least six nucleotides to both a V gene segment and a J gene segment was required. Rearrangements were classified as productive when the CDR3 lacked stop codons and remained in frame with V and J, and all other rearrangements were classified as non-productive. CDR3 was defined by IMGT convention, running from the second conserved V-encoded cysteine to the conserved J-encoded phenylalanine. The earlier analysis of approximately 500 of the donors excluded sequences that lacked an unambiguous match to a single V gene segment. In an earlier analysis of several hundred of the donors, V segments were called functional above 56.7% productive rearrangements and were called segregating when the between-donor standard deviation exceeded 5%. A statistical classification framework was developed to diagnose cytomegalovirus status using the catalog of TCR beta chain sequences. V and J gene assignment, in a later analysis, came from comparing TCR nucleotide sequences with IMGT/GENE-DB human TR gene sequences. Using the TCRdist pipeline, a later analysis assigned CDR3 sequences along with most-parsimonious VDJ recombination scenarios. In a later analysis, each TCR beta chain was defined by its CDR3 amino acid sequence together with its V-gene family, and reads without a unique V-gene family were excluded. In a later analysis, several hundred highly shared, low-generation-probability nucleotide sequences were removed to address suspected cross-contamination and a sequencing artifact. For each public chain, a later analysis derived a clonal expansion index from normalized ranks of inferred template counts within each repertoire. In a later analysis, generation probabilities were computed using a VDJ recombination model fitted to out-of-frame rearrangements, and the results were checked against IGoR. Hypergeometric tests were used in a later analysis to score TCR-TCR, TCR-HLA and TCR-CMV co-occurrence, with a repertoire-size bias correction applied to the TCR pairs. In a later analysis, false discovery rates were estimated by permuting HLA or CMV assignments 20 times. A later analysis grouped co-occurring TCRs with DBSCAN, adding TCRdist sequence similarity when clustering within HLA-allele-positive subsets. For co-occurrence clustering, repertoires with fewer than 30,000 or more than 120,000 public chains were excluded, along with a handful of repertoires with anomalous nucleotide sharing. The immuneACCESS repertoire file appears here via TCRdb, limited to in-frame rearrangements. These files lack a portion of the clones; in checked studies, under half of the deficit traces to unresolved V genes, and the cause of the others is not known. That table furnishes V, J and clone size, whereas the DNA furnished D and trimming. This sample has some 120,000 clones in its table, and about four fifths of those were observed once. The top ten clones comprise about 5.3% of the sample.

The chain is encoded by TRBV5-1 joined to TRBJ2-7, and TRBD1 may be the D gene, going by 6 matching bases. This TCR was recovered from a man between 25 and 39 years old in good health and CMV-seronegative. Specimen: PBMCs. DNA sequence: TGCGCCAGCAGCTTGGAGGGCAGGGGTCTTCACGAGCAGTACTTC. This yields the protein CASSLEGRGLHEQYF.